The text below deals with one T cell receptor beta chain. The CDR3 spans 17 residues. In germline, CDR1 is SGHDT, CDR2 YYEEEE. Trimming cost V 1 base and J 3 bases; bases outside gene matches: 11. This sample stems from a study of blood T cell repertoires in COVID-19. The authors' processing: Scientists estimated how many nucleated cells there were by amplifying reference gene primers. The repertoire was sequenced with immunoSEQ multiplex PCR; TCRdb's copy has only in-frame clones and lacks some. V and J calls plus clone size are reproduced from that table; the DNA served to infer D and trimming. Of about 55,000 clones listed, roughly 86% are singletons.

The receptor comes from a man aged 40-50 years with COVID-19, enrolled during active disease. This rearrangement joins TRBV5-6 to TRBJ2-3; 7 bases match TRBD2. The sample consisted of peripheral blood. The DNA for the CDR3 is TGTGCCAGCAGCTTGCTGGGACTACCCCCGGGGACAGATACGCAGTATTTT. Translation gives CASSLLGLPPGTDTQYF.